The sequence of this T cell receptor beta chain was determined in a study of OX40 agonist ivuxolimab in advanced cancers. Whole-study findings and limits: Certain nonresponders additionally had low normalized T-cell clonal expansion. CD8+ T cells averaged more expanded clones than CD4+.

The CDR3 is 17 amino acids. With 5 bases removed from V and 0 bases from J, the gap between germline ends came to 17 bases. Germline V gene data show CDR1 as SEHNR and CDR2 as FQNEAQ (reference sequence). For this clone: What it binds is not known.

Assay used: immunoSEQ multiplex PCR; TCRdb lists only in-frame clones, some missing. The data show fewer than 100,000 clones, with roughly 89% seen just once and under 0.25% held by the top ten. The rearrangement uses TRBV7-9 and TRBJ1-3; D perhaps matches TRBD1 (5 bases). The input for sequencing was CD4+ or CD8+ T cells sorted from blood, taken in a trial of the OX40 agonist ivuxolimab. The clonotype comes from an adult with an advanced solid tumor such as melanoma, head and neck, liver or kidney cancer. The CDR3 DNA reads as TGTGCCAGCAGCCCCTTGGGGGGGTCTAGCTCTGGAAACACCATATATTTT. Its translation: CASSPLGGSSSGNTIYF.